The 28 T cell receptor beta chains below were found in one sample sequenced in a study of T cell changes during pregnancy in multiple sclerosis. The table came from immunoSEQ multiplex PCR; TCRdb's copy has only in-frame clones and leaves some out. This repertoire shows more than 55,000 clones, about nine tenths found once; its top ten account for about 2.2%. The sample here was peripheral blood, taken in the third trimester of pregnancy. The origin of the receptors is a female donor in good health, enrolled as a control in a pregnancy study.

This chain connects TRBV7-2 to TRBJ2-3, with 10 positions matching TRBD1. The CDR3 sequence is 16 residues long. CDR1 is SGHTA, CDR2 FQGNSA, per germline. Trimming at V came to 3 bases and at J to 2 bases, leaving 5 bases not matched to a gene. CDR3 amino acids: CASSFRTGGATDTQYF. The CDR3 DNA reads as TGTGCCAGCAGCTTCCGGACAGGGGGGGCCACAGATACGCAGTATTTT.

The chain joins TRBV15 to TRBJ2-7; 8 bases align to TRBD1. CDR1 and CDR2 from the germline V gene are LNHNV and YYDKDF (reference sequence). The CDR3 spans 15 residues. V lost 4 bases and J lost 1; bases outside the gene matches: 6. CDR3 coding DNA: TGTGCCACCAGCATTACCGGGACAGGATCCTACGAGCAGTACTTC. Protein product: CATSITGTGSYEQYF.

This clone was recorded only once. The rearrangement links TRBV7-9 to TRBJ2-4; 11 nucleotides agree with TRBD1. The V segment lost 8 bases and the J segment 4 bases; nucleotides outside the gene matches: 7. The CDR3 covers 15 residues. Germline V CDR1 and CDR2: SEHNR, FQNEAQ (reference sequence). CDR3 loop: CASETGTGGKNIQYF. The DNA of the CDR3 is TGTGCCAGCGAAACCGGGACAGGGGGAAAAAACATTCAGTACTTC.

This sequence joins TRBV28 and TRBJ1-1; 8 bases are shared with TRBD1. The CDR3 spans 15 residues. The V and J ends lost 6 bases and 3 bases, in that order; junction bases with no gene match: 9. Germline assignment: CDR1 MDHEN and CDR2 SYDVKM. This chain's CDR3 is CASSLLYRGYTEAFF. DNA for the CDR3: TGTGCCAGCAGCCTACTATACAGGGGGTACACTGAAGCTTTCTTT.

The chain employs TRBV30 and TRBJ1-1; D gene ambiguous. The CDR3 runs 12 residues. CDR1 and CDR2 from the germline V gene are GTSNPN and SVGIG (reference sequence). With 3 bases removed from V and 3 bases from J, the gap between germline ends came to 8 bases. CDR3 sequence (DNA): TGTGCCTGGAGCCGCAGGTACACTGAAGCTTTCTTT. Translated: CAWSRRYTEAFF.

The chain is built from TRBV27 and TRBJ2-5, with 8 bases matching TRBD2. The CDR3 length is 16 residues. The junction had 10 bases not matched to a gene; V was cut back by 6 bases and J by 1 base. The germline CDR1 and CDR2 sequences are MNHEY and SMNVEV (reference sequence). The CDR3 spells CASRQQAGAAQETQYF. CDR3 DNA: TGTGCCAGCAGGCAACAAGCGGGAGCGGCCCAAGAGACCCAGTACTTC.

This clone was counted a few times. V is TRBV30 and J is TRBJ1-1; D remains unclear. Germline V gives CDR1 GTSNPN, CDR2 SVGIG (reference sequence). V shed 5 bases and J shed 0 bases, with 10 bases lying between them. The CDR3 covers 13 residues. The CDR3 loop reads CAWCRGMNTEAFF. In DNA, the CDR3 is TGTGCCTGGTGCCGAGGGATGAACACTGAAGCTTTCTTT.

V usage is TRBV7-6 and J usage is TRBJ2-3, with D perhaps TRBD1 (6 bases). Germline CDR1 is SGHVS and CDR2 is FNYEAQ. With 1 base removed from V and 0 bases from J, the gap between germline ends came to 11 bases. This CDR3 has 16 amino acids. CDR3 coding DNA: TGTGCCAGCAGCTTAGTGGACAGCTTAAGCACAGATACGCAGTATTTT. It yields the protein CASSLVDSLSTDTQYF.

V gene TRBV4-2 combines with J gene TRBJ2-5; TRBD1 is a possible D gene (6 bases). Germline CDR1 reads LGHNA; CDR2 reads YNFKEQ. The CDR3 is 15 residues long. The V end was cut by 0 bases, the J end by 3 bases, with 11 bases between. The CDR3 DNA is TGTGCCAGCAGCCAAGATCCAGGGGCAGAAGAGACCCAGTACTTC. As protein: CASSQDPGAEETQYF.

This clone appeared once. The V and J genes are TRBV29-1 and TRBJ2-7, with 7 bases lining up with TRBD1. After removal of 5 bases from V and 5 bases from J, the junction contained 9 bases not matched to a gene. Germline V lookup: CDR1 SQVTM, CDR2 ANQGSEA. The CDR3 has 13 residues. The CDR3, as DNA: TGCAGCGTTACGGGACAGTTAATTAACGAGCAGTACTTC. Encoded protein: CSVTGQLINEQYF.

The genes are TRBV4-2 and TRBJ2-7; 7 nucleotides align to TRBD2. Germline loops: CDR1 LGHNA, CDR2 YNFKEQ. V gave up 0 bases and J gave up 3 bases; unmatched junction bases: 8. The CDR3 length is 16 residues. The CDR3 bases are TGTGCCAGCAGCCAAGAAGGTGGGCTAGCGGACTACGAGCAGTACTTC. This codes for CASSQEGGLADYEQYF.

The chain is built from TRBV28 and TRBJ1-5, with a possible D match to TRBD1 (5 bases). V gave up 9 bases and J gave up 0 bases, with 12 bases separating them. Germline CDR1 and CDR2: MDHEN and SYDVKM. This CDR3 spans 14 amino acids. This chain's CDR3 is CASLGVNSNQPQHF. CDR3 in DNA: TGTGCCAGTCTAGGGGTTAATAGCAATCAGCCCCAGCATTTT. The variable domain in full, with the rest retrieved from reference TRBV28 and TRBJ1-5, is DVKVTQSSRYLVKRTGEKVFLECVQDMDHENMFWYRQDPGLGLRLIYFSYDVKMKEKGDIPEGYSVSREKKERFSLILESASTNQTSMYLCASLGVNSNQPQHFGDGTRLSIL.

V gene TRBV7-9 combines with J gene TRBJ2-5; the match to TRBD2 covers 9 bases. This CDR3 contains 16 residues. Trimming cost V 5 bases and J 4 bases; bases outside gene matches: 11. The germline CDR1 and CDR2 sequences are SEHNR and FQNEAQ (reference sequence). The CDR3 coding sequence is TGTGCCAGCAGCCCAGAAGCGGGACTAGCCCGAGAGACCCAGTACTTC. This translates into CASSPEAGLARETQYF.

The chain has TRBV6-1 and TRBJ1-2; 7 bases map to TRBD1. There are 14 residues in the CDR3. Germline-derived CDR1 and CDR2 are MNHNS and SASEGT. The V gene end was trimmed by 6 bases and the J gene end by 4 bases; junction bases not matched to a gene: 8. CDR3 sequence reads: CASSETGLGYGYTF. Here the CDR3 DNA reads TGTGCCAGCAGCGAGACAGGGCTAGGCTATGGCTACACCTTC.

This CDR3 reads CATGGSSGNTIYF. The CDR3 DNA reads TGTGCCACTGGTGGGAGCTCTGGAAACACCATATATTTT. J is TRBJ1-3 and V is TRBV6-6; no clear D. This CDR3 is 13 amino acids long. Trimming shortened V by 10 bases and J by 0 bases, and 10 bases separated the two germline ends. CDR1 is MNHNY, CDR2 SVGAGI, per germline (reference sequence).

The chain combines TRBV10-1 with TRBJ2-7, with D possibly TRBD1 on 6 matching bases. Germline V gene data show CDR1 as WNHNN and CDR2 as SYGVQD (reference sequence). Trimming stripped 6 bases from V and 0 bases from J, with 12 bases between. The CDR3 is 14 amino acids. The CDR3 is CASSQGQDSYEQYF. The DNA for the CDR3 is TGCGCCAGCAGCCAGGGGCAGGACTCCTACGAGCAGTACTTC.

The chain employs TRBV2 and TRBJ2-2; D is unresolved. CDR1 and CDR2 from the germline V gene are SNHLY and FYNNEI. The CDR3 runs 14 residues. Trimming shortened V by 3 bases and J by 6 bases, and 11 bases separated the two germline ends. CDR3 DNA sequence: TGTGCCAGCAGTGATGGCAGGCCGTCCGGGGAGCTGTTTTTT. It translates to CASSDGRPSGELFF.

The gene calls are TRBV2 and TRBJ1-6; no clear D gene. The length of the CDR3 is 17 residues. CDR1 is SNHLY and CDR2 is FYNNEI in the germline V gene. Trimming removed 3 bases at V and 0 bases at J, with 12 bases between. CDR3 nucleotides: TGTGCCAGCAGTGAGCGGTCCCAGAGCTCCTATAATTCACCCCTCCACTTT. Translated, it gives CASSERSQSSYNSPLHF.

This clone was seen once. The genes are TRBV28 and TRBJ1-2; TRBD1 is a possible D gene (6 bases). This CDR3 has 14 residues. The germline V gene encodes CDR1 MDHEN and CDR2 SYDVKM. V was pared by 3 bases and J by 2 bases, with 10 bases between. CDR3 in amino acids: CASSFGGRNYGYTF. The CDR3 DNA sequence: TGTGCCAGCAGTTTCGGGGGGCGCAACTATGGCTACACCTTC.

The rearrangement links TRBV5-6 to TRBJ1-1, with D possibly matching TRBD1 (6 bases). The ends were cut back, 1 base at V and 5 bases at J, with 18 bases in the middle. The CDR3 sequence is 16 residues long. From germline, CDR1 is SGHDT and CDR2 YYEEEE. The DNA for the CDR3 is TGTGCCAGCAGCTTGTGGGGGCACCGAGGGGCTACTGAAGCTTTCTTT. Its translation: CASSLWGHRGATEAFF.

The chain carries TRBV27 and TRBJ2-1, with 10 bases that match TRBD2. The CDR3 has 15 amino acids. V gave up 10 bases and J gave up 9 bases; unmatched junction bases: 15. CDR1 and CDR2 from the germline V gene are MNHEY and SMNVEV (reference sequence). CDR3 sequence (DNA): TGTGCCACCCGGGAGGGACTAGCGCGGCCAGGTGAGCAGTTCTTC. Amino acid sequence: CATREGLARPGEQFF.

The J gene is TRBJ2-7, the V gene TRBV7-2; D might be TRBD1 (5 bases). V shed 1 base and J shed 2 bases, with 6 bases lying between them. This CDR3 has 13 amino acids. In germline, CDR1 is SGHTA, CDR2 FQGNSA. The CDR3 nucleotides read TGTGCCAGCAGCTTAGGGACAACCTACGAGCAGTACTTC. It yields the protein CASSLGTTYEQYF.

Here the CDR3 reads CASRTTGNGYTF. DNA for the CDR3: TGTGCCAGCAGGACAACAGGGAATGGCTACACCTTC. The chain links TRBV2 to TRBJ1-2, with TRBD1 as a possible D gene (6 bases). This CDR3 comprises 12 residues. Germline CDR1 and CDR2: SNHLY and FYNNEI. Deletions cut 6 bases from V and 6 bases from J, with 11 bases between.

The chain combines TRBV11-2 with TRBJ2-7; D gene unclear. V dropped 3 bases and J dropped 2 bases, with 14 bases sitting between them. Per germline, CDR1 SGHAT and CDR2 FQNNGV. The CDR3 covers 15 residues. Here the CDR3 DNA reads TGTGCCAGCAGCTTTACGTTAAGCACCACCTACGAGCAGTACTTC. This gives the protein CASSFTLSTTYEQYF.

The chain has TRBV30 and TRBJ1-5; a weak D match, TRBD1 (5 bases). Trimming stripped 3 bases from V and 6 bases from J, with 12 bases between. There are 13 residues in the CDR3. CDR1 GTSNPN and CDR2 SVGIG come from the germline V gene (reference sequence). The CDR3 loop is CAWRTREFQPQHF. CDR3 coding DNA: TGTGCCTGGAGAACCAGGGAATTTCAGCCCCAGCATTTT.

The chain uses TRBV15 and TRBJ2-7, with D tentatively TRBD1 (6 bases). V dropped 0 bases and J dropped 3 bases, with 12 bases sitting between them. The germline V gene has CDR1 LNHNV and CDR2 YYDKDF (reference sequence). The CDR3 has 15 residues. The CDR3 sequence: CATSRDNRAIYEQYF. The CDR3, as DNA: TGTGCCACCAGCAGAGATAACAGGGCTATCTACGAGCAGTACTTC.

The rearrangement joins TRBV7-8 to TRBJ2-1; D call uncertain. Trimming stripped 5 bases from V and 0 bases from J, with 8 bases between. This CDR3 contains 14 residues. Germline V gene lookup returns CDR1 SGHVS and CDR2 FQNEAQ. The CDR3 DNA reads TGTGCCAGCAGCCATTTTAGCTCCTACAATGAGCAGTTCTTC. This gives the protein CASSHFSSYNEQFF.

The V and J genes are TRBV27 and TRBJ1-1; TRBD1 matches 12 bases. V gave up 5 bases and J gave up 6 bases; unmatched junction bases: 7. Per the germline V gene, CDR1 is MNHEY and CDR2 is SMNVEV (reference sequence). This CDR3 region has 15 residues. The CDR3 loop reads CASSPGTGGWSEAFF. DNA for the CDR3: TGTGCCAGCAGTCCGGGGACAGGGGGCTGGTCTGAAGCTTTCTTT.